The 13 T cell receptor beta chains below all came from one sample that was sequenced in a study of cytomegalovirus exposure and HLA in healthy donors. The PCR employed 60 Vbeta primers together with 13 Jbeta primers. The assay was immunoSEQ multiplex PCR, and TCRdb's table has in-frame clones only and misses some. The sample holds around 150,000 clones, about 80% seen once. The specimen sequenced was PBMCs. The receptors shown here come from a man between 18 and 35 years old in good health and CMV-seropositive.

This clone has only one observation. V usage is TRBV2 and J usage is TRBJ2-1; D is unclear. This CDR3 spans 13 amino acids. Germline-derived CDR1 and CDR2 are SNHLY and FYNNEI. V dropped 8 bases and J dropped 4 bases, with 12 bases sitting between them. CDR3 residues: CASDIEVYNEQFF. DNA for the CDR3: TGTGCCAGCGATATAGAGGTATACAATGAGCAGTTCTTC.

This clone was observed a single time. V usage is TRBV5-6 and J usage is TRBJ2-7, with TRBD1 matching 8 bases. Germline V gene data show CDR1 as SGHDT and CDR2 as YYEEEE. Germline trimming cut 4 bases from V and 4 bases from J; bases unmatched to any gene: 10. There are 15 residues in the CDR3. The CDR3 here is CASSPTWTGWYEQYF. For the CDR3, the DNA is TGTGCCAGCAGCCCGACGTGGACAGGGTGGTACGAGCAGTACTTC.

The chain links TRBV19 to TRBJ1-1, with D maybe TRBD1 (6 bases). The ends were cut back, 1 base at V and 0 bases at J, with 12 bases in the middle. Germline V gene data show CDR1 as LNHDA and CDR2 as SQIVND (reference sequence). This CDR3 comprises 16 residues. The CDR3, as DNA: TGTGCCAGTAGTATAGGCTGGACAGCTTTGAACACTGAAGCTTTCTTT. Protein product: CASSIGWTALNTEAFF.

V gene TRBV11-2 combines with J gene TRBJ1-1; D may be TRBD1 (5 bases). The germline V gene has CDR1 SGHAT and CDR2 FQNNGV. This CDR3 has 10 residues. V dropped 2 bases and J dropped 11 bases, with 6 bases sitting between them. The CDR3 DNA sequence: TGTGCCAGCAGCTTAAAGGGGGCTTTCTTT. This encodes CASSLKGAFF.

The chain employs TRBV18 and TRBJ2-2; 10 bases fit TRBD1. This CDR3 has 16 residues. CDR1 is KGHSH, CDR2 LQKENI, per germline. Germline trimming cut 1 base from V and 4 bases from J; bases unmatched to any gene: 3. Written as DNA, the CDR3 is TGTGCCAGCTCACCACAATGGGACAGGGGCACCGGGGAGCTGTTTTTT. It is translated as CASSPQWDRGTGELFF.

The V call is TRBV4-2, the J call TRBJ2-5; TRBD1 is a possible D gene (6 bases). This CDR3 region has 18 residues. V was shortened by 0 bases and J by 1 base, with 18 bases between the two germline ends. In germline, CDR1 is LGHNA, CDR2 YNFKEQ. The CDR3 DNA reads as TGTGCCAGCAGCCAAGAGGATACTAGGACAGCCAGCCAAGAGACCCAGTACTTC. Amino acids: CASSQEDTRTASQETQYF.

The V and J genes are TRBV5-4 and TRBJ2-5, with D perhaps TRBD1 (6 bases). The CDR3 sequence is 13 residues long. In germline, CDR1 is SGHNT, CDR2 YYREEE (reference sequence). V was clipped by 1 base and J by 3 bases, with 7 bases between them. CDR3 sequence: CASSLKGEETQYF. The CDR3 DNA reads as TGTGCCAGCAGCTTGAAGGGGGAAGAGACCCAGTACTTC.

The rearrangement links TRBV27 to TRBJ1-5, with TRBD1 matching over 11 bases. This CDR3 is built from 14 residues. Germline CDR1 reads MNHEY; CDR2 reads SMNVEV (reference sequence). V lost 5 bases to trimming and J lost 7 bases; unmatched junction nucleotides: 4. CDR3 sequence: CASSPGQGAQPQHF. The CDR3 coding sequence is TGTGCCAGCAGTCCAGGACAGGGGGCGCAGCCCCAGCATTTT.

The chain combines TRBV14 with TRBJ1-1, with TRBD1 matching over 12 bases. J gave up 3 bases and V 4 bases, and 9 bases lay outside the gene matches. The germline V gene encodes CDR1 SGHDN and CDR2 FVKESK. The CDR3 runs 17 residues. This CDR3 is CASSRPGQGARDTEAFF. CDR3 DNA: TGTGCCAGCAGCCGCCCGGGACAGGGGGCTAGGGACACTGAAGCTTTCTTT.

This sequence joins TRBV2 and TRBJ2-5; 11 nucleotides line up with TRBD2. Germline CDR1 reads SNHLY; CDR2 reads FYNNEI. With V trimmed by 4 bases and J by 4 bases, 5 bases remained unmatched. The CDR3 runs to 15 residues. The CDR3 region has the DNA TGTGCCAGCAGTGTCCAAGGACTAGCGGGAGAGACCCAGTACTTC. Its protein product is CASSVQGLAGETQYF.

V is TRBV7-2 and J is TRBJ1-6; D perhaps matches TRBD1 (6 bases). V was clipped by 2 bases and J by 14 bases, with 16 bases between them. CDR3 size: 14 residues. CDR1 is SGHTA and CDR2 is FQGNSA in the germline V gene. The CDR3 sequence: CASSLSGRGSTLHF. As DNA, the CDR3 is TGTGCCAGCAGCTTAAGCGGCAGGGGATCAACCCTCCACTTT.

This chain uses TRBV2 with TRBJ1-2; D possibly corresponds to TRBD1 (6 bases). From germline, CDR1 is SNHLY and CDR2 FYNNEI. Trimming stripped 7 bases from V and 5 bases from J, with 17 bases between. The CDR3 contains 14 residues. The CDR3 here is CASKWTANEYGYTF. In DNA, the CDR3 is TGTGCCAGCAAGTGGACAGCGAACGAGTATGGCTACACCTTC.

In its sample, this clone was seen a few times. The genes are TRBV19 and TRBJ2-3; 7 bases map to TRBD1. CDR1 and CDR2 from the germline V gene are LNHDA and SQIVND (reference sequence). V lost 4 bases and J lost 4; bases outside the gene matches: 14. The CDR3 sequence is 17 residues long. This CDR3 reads CASSKPRATGVADTQYF. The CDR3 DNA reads TGTGCCAGTAGTAAACCCCGGGCCACAGGGGTAGCAGATACGCAGTATTTT.